This TCR beta chain was observed in a study of patients and donors after allogeneic stem cell transplantation (dated by TCRdb to the early 2020s). This clonotype was observed at least ten times. Its target antigen remains unknown. Per-nucleotide qualities are absent, and no much larger clonotype sits a single base away. The receptor library was made with RT-PCR. The instrument given in TCRdb is NextSeq 550. Starting from the raw public reads, TCRdb applied fastp trimming at Q25, assembled clones with MiXCR and retained in-frame beta chains. Each CDR3 protein appears once, grouped with its most common genes and DNA. Present in this sample are 25,000 to 35,000 distinct CDR3 sequences, under 7.5% of which were seen just once. Of the sample, about 34% falls within the top ten clones. Based on the germline V gene, the CDR1 and CDR2 sequences are SGHRS and YFSETQ. The cysteine opens and the phenylalanine closes a CDR3 of 15 amino acids. The only DNA kept is the CDR3, 45 bases in frame from the first base. Relative to germline, V is missing 5 bases and J is missing 3 bases, with 3 bases of the junction outside any gene match.

The rearrangement joined TRBV5-1 to TRBJ2-2, with 11 bases in between that match TRBD2. The TCR sequence derives from a human donor who was either an allogeneic HSCT recipient or a stem cell or donor lymphocyte infusion donor (not recorded which). It is not recorded whose cells these are; they may come from a transplant donor. Sequenced material: blood, either unsorted or a sorted T cell fraction (not recorded which). The DNA sequence follows: TGCGCCAGCAGGCTGGGACTAGCGGACACCGGGGAGCTGTTTTTT. Its protein product is CASRLGLADTGELFF.